This TCR beta chain was found in a study of read filtering for tumor transcriptome and immune sequencing. For the study at large: The cohort had roughly 16 men and more than 13 women aged about 47 to 90, mean about 66 years. Revised staging placed about 8 patients in R-ISS I, roughly 17 in II, more than 5 in III.

Findings and limits, study-wide: The sorted CD138-negative fraction was a mixed bone marrow immune population, not purified T cells.

CDR3 size: 15 residues. Looked up from germline, CDR1 is GTSNPN and CDR2 is SVGIG (reference sequence). Trimming took 5 bases from V and 2 from J, leaving 17 bases between them. With regard to this clonotype: Its specificity is not known.

Molecular barcoded adaptors covering alpha/delta and beta/gamma chains were used on roughly 400 ng RNA. TCRdb redid the calling of the reads with MiXCR, one entry per CDR3 protein. The table records roughly 130,000 distinct CDR3 sequences, approximately 12% of them present only once. The sample comprised a population of CD138-negative cells sorted from bone marrow. The TCR comes from a donor at least 40 years old with multiple myeloma. This chain joins TRBV30 and TRBJ2-3; D gene uncertain. The CDR3 nucleotides are TGTGCCTGGGGACGGCTACGTGCAGACACAGATACGCAGTATTTT. Translation gives CAWGRLRADTDTQYF. Full variable domain (rest looked up from reference TRBV30 and TRBJ2-3): SQTIHQWPATLVQPVGSPLSLECTVEGTSNPNLYWYRQAAGRGLQLLFYSVGIGQISSEVPQNLSASRPQDRQFILSSKKLLLSDSGFYLCAWGRLRADTDTQYFGPGTRLTVL.